Sequencing of this TCR beta chain was carried out in a study of blood T cell repertoires in COVID-19. The wider study: The United States, Italy and Spain provided the acute and convalescent COVID-19 samples. The cDNA or gDNA used as material had been derived from T cells, B-cell-depleted T cells, or PBMCs.

This clone was seen only a few times. Methods used by the authors: Amplification with reference gene primers provided the estimates of nucleated cell counts. The assay was immunoSEQ multiplex PCR, and TCRdb's table has in-frame clones only and misses some. V and J calls plus clone size are reproduced from that table; the DNA served to infer D and trimming. The table includes roughly 140,000 clones, about 90% detected once. This CDR3 is built from 16 residues. Trimming at V came to 7 bases and at J to 7 bases, leaving 8 bases not matched to a gene. Germline CDR1 reads MNHEY; CDR2 reads SMNVEV (reference sequence).

The receptor was isolated from a human donor in a cohort sampled during active COVID-19. Material for sequencing was peripheral blood. The genes are TRBV27 and TRBJ1-6, with 12 bases identical to TRBD1. Written as DNA, the CDR3 is TGTGCCAGCACCGGGACAGGGGGCATTCCAAATTCACCCCTCCACTTT. Its translation is CASTGTGGIPNSPLHF.